Below are 2 T cell receptor beta chains sequenced from a single sample in a study of cytomegalovirus exposure and HLA in healthy donors. This PCR relied on a set of 60 Vbeta primers and 13 Jbeta primers. Sequenced by immunoSEQ multiplex PCR; TCRdb stores in-frame clones only, minus some. There are some 130,000 clones in the sample; around 76% occur only once, and roughly 7.2% lies in the top ten. Sequencing was carried out using PBMCs. Receptor source: a male donor in good health and CMV-seronegative.

The genes are TRBV27 and TRBJ1-5, with 7 bases matching TRBD1. After removal of 5 bases from V and 5 bases from J, the junction contained 12 bases not matched to a gene. The CDR3 totals 16 residues. Germline V gene data show CDR1 as MNHEY and CDR2 as SMNVEV (reference sequence). The CDR3 DNA reads as TGTGCCAGCAGTCAAAGCGTGGGTAGGGGGCATCAGCCCCAGCATTTT. This sequence encodes CASSQSVGRGHQPQHF.

V gene TRBV5-1 combines with J gene TRBJ1-2; 7 bases are shared with TRBD1. With 4 bases clipped from V and 4 bases from J, the junction kept 7 bases outside the gene matches. The CDR3 has 14 amino acids. Germline V gives CDR1 SGHRS, CDR2 YFSETQ. The CDR3 sequence is CASSDDRAVYGYTF. The CDR3 nucleotides are TGCGCCAGCAGCGACGACAGGGCGGTCTATGGCTACACCTTC.